These 22 T cell receptor beta chains share one sample of origin, sequenced in a study of CD8 T cells in ankylosing spondylitis. TCRdb reanalysed the 5' RACE reads using MiXCR and keeps one entry per CDR3 protein. Of around 160,000 distinct CDR3 sequences in the sample, 11% are singletons; the top ten hold roughly 28%. Sequenced sample: blood, either unsorted or a sorted T cell fraction (not recorded which). These receptors all stem from a male donor with ankylosing spondylitis or in good health (not recorded which).

In its sample, this clonotype was seen many times. V gene TRBV5-5 combines with J gene TRBJ2-1; D is uncertain. Germline assignment: CDR1 SGHKS and CDR2 YYEKEE (reference sequence). V shed 0 bases and J shed 4 bases, with 11 bases lying between them. The CDR3 runs 15 residues. In DNA form, the CDR3 reads TGTGCCAGCAGCTTGGAGGGAATTCGTTACAATGAGCAGTTCTTC. Its translation is CASSLEGIRYNEQFF. The full variable domain, completed using reference TRBV5-5 and TRBJ2-1, is DAGVTQSPTHLIKTRGQQVTLRCSPISGHKSVSWYQQVLGQGPQFIFQYYEKEERGRGNFPDRFSARQFPNYSSELNVNALLLGDSALYLCASSLEGIRYNEQFFGPGTRLTVL.

This clonotype was seen ten or more times. The chain carries TRBV5-6 and TRBJ1-1, with a possible D match to TRBD1 (5 bases). The ends were cut back, 4 bases at V and 1 base at J, with 11 bases in the middle. The length of the CDR3 is 14 residues. In germline, CDR1 is SGHDT, CDR2 YYEEEE. The CDR3 loop is CASSAGHTNTEAFF. CDR3 nucleotide sequence: TGTGCCAGCAGCGCCGGACATACGAACACTGAAGCTTTCTTT.

At least ten counts were recorded for this clonotype. V and J are TRBV5-1 and TRBJ2-2; D perhaps matches TRBD2 (5 bases). The CDR3 covers 15 residues. V lost 1 base and J lost 7, with 14 bases in between. Germline values: CDR1 SGHRS, CDR2 YFSETQ. Here the CDR3 DNA reads TGCGCCAGCAGCTTGCCATCTAGCCGGGGCGGGGAGCTGTTTTTT. Protein sequence: CASSLPSSRGGELFF.

This clonotype was counted a few times. The chain recombines TRBV7-2 with TRBJ2-3; D ambiguous. Per the germline V gene, CDR1 is SGHTA and CDR2 is FQGNSA. CDR3 length: 12 amino acids. The germline V and J ends were trimmed by 5 bases and 6 bases, with 9 bases remaining between them. In DNA form, the CDR3 reads TGTGCCAGCAGCCTGGGGTTTGATACGCAGTATTTT. This gives the protein CASSLGFDTQYF.

The table lists this clonotype with many counts. In nucleotides, the CDR3 is TGTGCCAGCAGTTACTTACCTCACTGGACAGATACGCAGTATTTT. The encoded protein is CASSYLPHWTDTQYF. This chain links TRBV6-5 with TRBJ2-3, with D hard to call. Trimming pared 1 base from V and 3 bases from J, leaving 11 bases between. CDR3 length: 15 residues. CDR1 is MNHEY and CDR2 is SVGAGI in the germline V gene.

The rearrangement links TRBV3-1 to TRBJ2-1; 13 bases agree with TRBD2. After removal of 4 bases from V and 6 bases from J, the junction contained 6 bases not matched to a gene. This CDR3 spans 16 amino acids. CDR1 is LGHDT, CDR2 YNNKEL, per germline (reference sequence). The CDR3 sequence: CASSPSRTSGSNEQFF. CDR3 DNA: TGTGCCAGCAGCCCGAGTAGGACTAGCGGGAGCAATGAGCAGTTCTTC.

This sequence joins TRBV4-3 and TRBJ1-6; possible D gene TRBD1, 5 bases. From germline, CDR1 is LGHNA and CDR2 YSLEER. Trimming took off 0 bases at V and 10 bases at J, with 10 bases between the two ends. The CDR3 runs 14 residues. CDR3: CASSQELGESPLHF. CDR3 DNA sequence: TGCGCCAGCAGCCAAGAATTGGGGGAATCACCCCTCCACTTT.

There are a few counts of this clonotype. The chain uses TRBV5-5 and TRBJ1-1; 7 bases align to TRBD1. CDR3 length: 15 amino acids. Germline CDR1 reads SGHKS; CDR2 reads YYEKEE (reference sequence). With V trimmed by 4 bases and J by 5 bases, 11 bases remained unmatched. The CDR3: CASSLTGAVDTEAFF. The CDR3 DNA reads TGTGCCAGCAGCCTCACAGGGGCAGTAGATACTGAAGCTTTCTTT. The variable domain in full, with the rest retrieved from reference TRBV5-5 and TRBJ1-1, is DAGVTQSPTHLIKTRGQQVTLRCSPISGHKSVSWYQQVLGQGPQFIFQYYEKEERGRGNFPDRFSARQFPNYSSELNVNALLLGDSALYLCASSLTGAVDTEAFFGQGTRLTVV.

As concerns this clonotype: A much larger clone is a single base away; this may be a read error. J is TRBJ2-7 and V is TRBV20-1; tentatively, D is TRBD1 or TRBD2 (7 bases each). The germline V gene has CDR1 DFQATT and CDR2 SNEGSKA (reference sequence). The CDR3 covers 17 residues. Here the CDR3 DNA reads TGCTGTGCTAGGGGGGGAGCCTTCGGGCAGGGGGTAGACGAGCAGTACTTC. Protein sequence: CCARGGAFGQGVDEQYF.

This clonotype was seen many times. The chain combines TRBV11-2 with TRBJ2-7; D is possibly TRBD2 (6 bases). The CDR3 has 14 amino acids. Germline CDR1 SGHAT, CDR2 FQNNGV. With 5 bases removed from V and 2 bases from J, the gap between germline ends came to 13 bases. CDR3 loop: CASSPRGGTYEQYF. CDR3 in DNA: TGTGCCAGCAGCCCCCGCGGCGGGACCTACGAGCAGTACTTC.

This clonotype was recorded many times. The V and J genes are TRBV7-8 and TRBJ2-2; no clear D gene. The CDR3 is 15 residues long. V lost 4 bases to trimming and J lost 1 base, with 10 bases between them. Germline loops: CDR1 SGHVS, CDR2 FQNEAQ. The CDR3 region has the DNA TGTGCCAGCAGCTATGGTCCCGTGAACACCGGGGAGCTGTTTTTT. Its protein is CASSYGPVNTGELFF.

There are many counts of this clonotype. V is TRBV12-3 or TRBV12-4 and J is TRBJ2-1; 8 positions match TRBD1. This CDR3 has 17 residues. V dropped 5 bases and J dropped 0; count of bases not matched to a gene: 9. The CDR3, as DNA: TGTGCCAGCAGTCCCGACAGGGGCCGGACCTCCTACAATGAGCAGTTCTTC. As protein: CASSPDRGRTSYNEQFF.

This clonotype has just a few counts. CDR3 in amino acids: CASNPTLGEQFF. In nucleotides, the CDR3 is TGTGCCAGCAACCCTACTCTGGGCGAGCAGTTCTTC. The V and J genes are TRBV7-6 and TRBJ2-1; D gene ambiguous. Germline assignment: CDR1 SGHVS and CDR2 FNYEAQ. There are 12 residues in the CDR3. Trimming took 7 bases from V and 10 from J, leaving 14 bases between them.

This clonotype came up many times. CDR3 bases: TGTGCCATCAGTGACAGGAGTCAGTCCCAAGAGACCCAGTACTTC. Amino acid sequence: CAISDRSQSQETQYF. This chain connects TRBV10-3 to TRBJ2-5; D gene uncertain. CDR3 size: 15 residues. The germline V gene has CDR1 ENHRY and CDR2 SYGVKD. V gave up 3 bases and J gave up 1 base, with 12 bases separating them.

The sample holds many counts of this clonotype. The rearrangement uses TRBV12-3 or TRBV12-4 and TRBJ1-1; unclear D gene. Between the trimmed V and J ends, which lost 3 bases and 6 bases, there was a span of 5 bases. The CDR3 sequence is 11 residues long. This chain's CDR3 is CASSFMPEAFF. In nucleotides, the CDR3 is TGTGCCAGCAGTTTCATGCCTGAAGCTTTCTTT.

This clonotype was found many times. The rearrangement links TRBV2 to TRBJ1-1, with 8 bases lining up with TRBD1. The germline gives CDR1 SNHLY, CDR2 FYNNEI. The V and J ends lost 6 bases and 0 bases, in that order; junction bases with no gene match: 6. This CDR3 contains 15 residues. In nucleotides, the CDR3 is TGTGCCAGCAGCCAGCGACAGGGGCTGAACACTGAAGCTTTCTTT. This codes for CASSQRQGLNTEAFF. The variable domain in full, with the rest retrieved from reference TRBV2 and TRBJ1-1, is EPEVTQTPSHQVTQMGQEVILRCVPISNHLYFYWYRQILGQKVEFLVSFYNNEISEKSEIFDDQFSVERPDGSNFTLKIRSTKLEDSAMYFCASSQRQGLNTEAFFGQGTRLTVV.

The chain recombines TRBV14 with TRBJ2-7; perhaps TRBD2 as D (6 bases). CDR3 length: 15 residues. Germline CDR1 is SGHDN and CDR2 is FVKESK. V was shortened by 5 bases and J by 2 bases, with 16 bases between the two germline ends. DNA for the CDR3: TGTGCCAGCAGCTGGGACTTAGTTCCAACCTACGAGCAGTACTTC. It is translated as CASSWDLVPTYEQYF.

In this sample, this clonotype turned up a few times. The chain carries TRBV12-3 or TRBV12-4 and TRBJ1-5; D call uncertain. Between the trimmed V and J ends, which lost 4 bases and 2 bases, there was a span of 15 bases. The CDR3 sequence is 16 residues long. The chain's CDR3 is CASSSGAAAGNQPQHF. The CDR3, as DNA: TGTGCCAGCAGTTCTGGCGCCGCCGCGGGCAATCAGCCCCAGCATTTT.

This clonotype was found many times. The genes are TRBV5-1 and TRBJ2-3; 10 nucleotides line up with TRBD2. V lost 0 bases to trimming and J lost 9 bases; unmatched junction nucleotides: 10. The CDR3 covers 16 residues. Germline V gene lookup returns CDR1 SGHRS and CDR2 YFSETQ. CDR3 in DNA: TGCGCCAGCAGCTTGGGCCGGGCTAGCGGGAGTAACACGCAGTATTTT. Protein sequence: CASSLGRASGSNTQYF.

This clonotype was observed a handful of times. The rearrangement joins TRBV18 to TRBJ1-6; D is ambiguous. This CDR3 spans 15 amino acids. Trimming removed 3 bases at V and 4 bases at J, with 10 bases between. Germline V gene lookup returns CDR1 KGHSH and CDR2 LQKENI. CDR3 DNA sequence: TGTGCCAGCTCACCGGACCACGGATATAATTCACCCCTCCACTTT. Protein product: CASSPDHGYNSPLHF.

The chain links TRBV6-1 to TRBJ2-1; 8 bases fit TRBD1. Germline V CDR1 and CDR2: MNHNS, SASEGT. This CDR3 has 13 residues. The V and J ends lost 6 bases and 5 bases, in that order; junction bases with no gene match: 3. The CDR3 spells CASSRGQDNEQFF. The DNA of the CDR3 is TGTGCCAGCAGCCGGGGACAGGACAATGAGCAGTTCTTC.

This clonotype came up many times. This chain connects TRBV28 to TRBJ1-5; 7 bases match TRBD1. The CDR3 contains 15 residues. V shed 3 bases, J shed 3 bases, and the junction held 5 bases outside the gene matches. Germline CDR1 MDHEN, CDR2 SYDVKM. CDR3 amino acids: CASSLGGGANQPQHF. CDR3 DNA: TGTGCCAGCAGTTTGGGAGGGGGCGCCAATCAGCCCCAGCATTTT.